These 17 T cell receptor beta chains were all obtained from the same sample, sequenced in a study of OX40 agonist ivuxolimab in advanced cancers. Assay used: immunoSEQ multiplex PCR; TCRdb lists only in-frame clones, some missing. The top ten hold approximately 1.2% of the sample, which has approximately 52,000 clones, 83% seen once. Here the sequenced sample was CD4+ or CD8+ T cells sorted from blood, taken in a trial of the OX40 agonist ivuxolimab. Receptor source: an adult with an advanced solid tumor such as melanoma, head and neck, liver or kidney cancer.

The chain recombines TRBV2 with TRBJ1-2; no clear D gene. CDR1 is SNHLY and CDR2 is FYNNEI in the germline V gene. Trimming removed 5 bases at V and 4 bases at J, with 23 bases between. The CDR3 runs 17 residues. DNA of the CDR3: TGTGCCAGCAGTAGCCCCAAGGCCCAGACCTGGAGCTATGGCTACACCTTC. Translation: CASSSPKAQTWSYGYTF.

This rearrangement joins TRBV9 to TRBJ1-4; D possibly corresponds to TRBD1 (5 bases). The CDR3 has 14 residues. Germline-derived CDR1 and CDR2 are SGDLS and YYNGEE. V was trimmed by 3 bases and J by 1 base, leaving 7 bases between them. The CDR3 DNA is TGTGCCAGCAGCGGGGGGATAACTAATGAAAAACTGTTTTTT. It specifies CASSGGITNEKLFF.

The V and J genes are TRBV9 and TRBJ1-1, with 8 bases identical to TRBD1. The CDR3 consists of 16 residues. The V gene's germline CDR1 is SGDLS and CDR2 YYNGEE. The J segment lost 0 bases and the V segment lost 7 bases, leaving 11 bases of the junction unmatched. The CDR3: CASSRSAGGMNTEAFF. CDR3 nucleotides: TGTGCCAGCTCCCGCTCGGCAGGGGGCATGAACACTGAAGCTTTCTTT.

This sequence joins TRBV29-1 and TRBJ2-7, with a weak D call TRBD1 (5 bases). The CDR3 loop spans 12 amino acids. In germline, CDR1 is SQVTM, CDR2 ANQGSEA. With 0 bases removed from V and 4 bases from J, the gap between germline ends came to 7 bases. This CDR3 reads CSVEEAGYEQYF. Written as DNA, the CDR3 is TGCAGCGTTGAAGAAGCAGGGTACGAGCAGTACTTC.

The chain links TRBV9 to TRBJ2-1, with 7 bases that match TRBD1. Per germline, CDR1 SGDLS and CDR2 YYNGEE. After removal of 0 bases from V and 4 bases from J, the junction contained 10 bases not matched to a gene. The CDR3 is 17 residues long. The CDR3 spells CASSVALTGVGYNEQFF. The CDR3 nucleotides read TGTGCCAGCAGCGTAGCCCTCACAGGGGTGGGTTACAATGAGCAGTTCTTC.

The chain employs TRBV7-2 and TRBJ1-2, with 7 nucleotides matching TRBD1. V shed 1 base and J 4 bases; nucleotides not matched to a gene: 12. The germline V gene encodes CDR1 SGHTA and CDR2 FQGNSA. This CDR3 contains 17 residues. The chain's CDR3 is CASSLGGGDSGLYGYTF. The CDR3 bases are TGTGCCAGCAGCTTAGGAGGAGGGGACAGCGGACTCTATGGCTACACCTTC.

The chain joins TRBV11-2 to TRBJ2-4; TRBD2 matches 12 bases. This CDR3 has 16 residues. V shed 5 bases and J 4 bases; nucleotides not matched to a gene: 6. Per the germline V gene, CDR1 is SGHAT and CDR2 is FQNNGV. This CDR3 is CASSPLAGGAKNIQYF. The CDR3 DNA is TGTGCCAGCAGCCCTCTAGCGGGGGGGGCTAAAAACATTCAGTACTTC.

The chain employs TRBV20-1 and TRBJ2-5; the D is unclear. Germline CDR1 and CDR2: DFQATT and SNEGSKA (reference sequence). Trimming took off 7 bases at V and 2 bases at J, with 8 bases between the two ends. This CDR3 is 11 amino acids long. The DNA for the CDR3 is TGCAGTGTTAGGGTACAAGAGACCCAGTACTTC. This gives the protein CSVRVQETQYF.

CDR3 residues: CASSQDAGTFNEKLFF. CDR3 DNA: TGCGCCAGCAGCCAAGATGCGGGGACGTTTAATGAAAAACTGTTTTTT. The rearrangement uses TRBV4-1 and TRBJ1-4, with D perhaps matching TRBD1 (5 bases). The CDR3 is made up of 16 amino acids. V was pared by 0 bases and J by 4 bases, with 12 bases between. Germline V CDR1 and CDR2: MGHRA, YSYEKL.

The CDR3 spells CASSGGLAGRLKQYF. CDR3 coding DNA: TGTGCCAGCAGCGGGGGACTAGCGGGGCGGTTAAAGCAGTATTTT. The V gene is TRBV7-3, the J gene TRBJ2-3; 13 nucleotides match TRBD2. This CDR3 comprises 15 residues. CDR1 and CDR2 from the germline V gene are SGHTA and FQGTGA. The ends lost 5 bases at V and 11 bases at J; junction bases unmatched: 10.

The gene calls are TRBV10-2 and TRBJ1-2; no clear D gene. V lost 4 bases and J 5 bases, leaving 11 bases between the germline ends. Germline CDR1 WSHSY, CDR2 SAAADI. This CDR3 contains 13 residues. CDR3 in amino acids: CASSVEPVYGYTF. The DNA for the CDR3 is TGCGCCAGCAGTGTCGAGCCCGTATATGGCTACACCTTC.

This sequence joins TRBV14 and TRBJ2-1, with 14 nucleotides matching TRBD2. Germline CDR1 is SGHDN and CDR2 is FVKESK. The ends lost 7 bases at V and 8 bases at J; junction bases unmatched: 4. The length of the CDR3 is 14 residues. The CDR3 spells CASTRLAGGHEQFF. The CDR3 DNA sequence: TGTGCCAGCACCAGACTAGCGGGGGGGCATGAGCAGTTCTTC. Combining the CDR3 with reference TRBV14 and TRBJ2-1 gives the whole variable domain EAGVTQFPSHSVIEKGQTVTLRCDPISGHDNLYWYRRVMGKEIKFLLHFVKESKQDESGMPNNRFLAERTGGTYSTLKVQPAELEDSGVYFCASTRLAGGHEQFFGPGTRLTVL.

The chain has TRBV7-8 and TRBJ1-1; D perhaps matches TRBD1 (5 bases). V dropped 3 bases and J dropped 1 base, with 6 bases sitting between them. The CDR3 runs to 13 residues. CDR1 and CDR2 from the germline V gene are SGHVS and FQNEAQ. In DNA, the CDR3 is TGTGCCAGCAGCTTCCAGGGGAACACTGAAGCTTTCTTT. Residues: CASSFQGNTEAFF.

The gene calls are TRBV7-9 and TRBJ1-1; weak D call: TRBD1 (6 bases). Trimming left V 8 bases short and J 5 bases short, with 15 bases between. CDR3 length equals 13 residues. The V gene's germline CDR1 is SEHNR and CDR2 FQNEAQ (reference sequence). CDR3 DNA: TGTGCCAGCGACAACAGGGTTGAGACTGAAGCTTTCTTT. Translation: CASDNRVETEAFF.

This clone appeared a single time. The V call is TRBV5-1, the J call TRBJ1-2; D remains ambiguous. The ends were cut back, 0 bases at V and 4 bases at J, with 7 bases in the middle. The CDR3 has 13 amino acids. Germline CDR1 and CDR2: SGHRS and YFSETQ. The CDR3 here is CASSLDGSYGYTF. DNA for the CDR3: TGCGCCAGCAGCTTGGACGGCAGCTATGGCTACACCTTC.

This rearrangement joins TRBV10-3 to TRBJ1-3; 10 nucleotides match TRBD1. Trimming cost V 10 bases and J 0 bases; bases outside gene matches: 9. The CDR3 has 16 amino acids. Germline V gene lookup returns CDR1 ENHRY and CDR2 SYGVKD. CDR3 bases: TGTGCCACCCGGGACAGGGGCTTATTCTCTGGAAACACCATATATTTT. Encoded protein: CATRDRGLFSGNTIYF.

This clone was detected only a few times. This chain joins TRBV29-1 and TRBJ1-1, with TRBD1 matching over 7 bases. CDR1 and CDR2 (germline): SQVTM, ANQGSEA. The CDR3 extends over 12 amino acids. Trimming at V came to 7 bases and at J to 4 bases, leaving 6 bases not matched to a gene. The CDR3 region is CSGKGARTEAFF. The CDR3 DNA is TGCAGCGGCAAGGGGGCTCGCACTGAAGCTTTCTTT.